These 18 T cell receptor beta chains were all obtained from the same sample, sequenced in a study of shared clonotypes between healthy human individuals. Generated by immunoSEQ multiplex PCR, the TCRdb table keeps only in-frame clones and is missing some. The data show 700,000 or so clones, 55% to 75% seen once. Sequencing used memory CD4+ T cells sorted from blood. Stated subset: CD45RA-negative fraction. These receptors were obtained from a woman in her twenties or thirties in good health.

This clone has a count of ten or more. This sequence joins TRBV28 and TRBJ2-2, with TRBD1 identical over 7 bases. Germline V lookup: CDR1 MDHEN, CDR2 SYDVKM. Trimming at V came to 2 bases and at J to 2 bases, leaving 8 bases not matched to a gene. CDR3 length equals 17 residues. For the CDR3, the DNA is TGTGCCAGCAGTTTACCTCGGGACAGCCAAAACACCGGGGAGCTGTTTTTT. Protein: CASSLPRDSQNTGELFF.

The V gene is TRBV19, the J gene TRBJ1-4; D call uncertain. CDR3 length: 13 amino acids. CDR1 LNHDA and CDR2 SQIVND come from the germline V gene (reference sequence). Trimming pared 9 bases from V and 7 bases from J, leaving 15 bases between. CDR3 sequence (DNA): TGTGCCAGCCTAAGGGCCTCGGGTGAAAAACTGTTTTTT. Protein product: CASLRASGEKLFF.

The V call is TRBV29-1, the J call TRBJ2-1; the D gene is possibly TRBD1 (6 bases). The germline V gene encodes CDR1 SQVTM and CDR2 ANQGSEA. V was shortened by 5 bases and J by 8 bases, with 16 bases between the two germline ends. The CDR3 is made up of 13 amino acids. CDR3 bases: TGCAGCGTTACCCAAGCGAACAGGGATGAGCAGTTCTTC. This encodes CSVTQANRDEQFF.

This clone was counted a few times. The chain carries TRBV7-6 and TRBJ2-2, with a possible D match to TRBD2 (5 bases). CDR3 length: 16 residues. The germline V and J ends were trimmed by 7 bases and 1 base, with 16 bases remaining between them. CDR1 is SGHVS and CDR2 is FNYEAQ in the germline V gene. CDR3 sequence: CASKTTRTVNTGELFF. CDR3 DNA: TGTGCCAGCAAAACAACCAGGACTGTGAACACCGGGGAGCTGTTTTTT. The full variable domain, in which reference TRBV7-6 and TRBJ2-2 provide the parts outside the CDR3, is GAGVSQSPRYKVTKRGQDVALRCDPISGHVSLYWYRQALGQGPEFLTYFNYEAQQDKSGLPNDRFSAERPEGSISTLTIQRTEQRDSAMYRCASKTTRTVNTGELFFGEGSRLTVL.

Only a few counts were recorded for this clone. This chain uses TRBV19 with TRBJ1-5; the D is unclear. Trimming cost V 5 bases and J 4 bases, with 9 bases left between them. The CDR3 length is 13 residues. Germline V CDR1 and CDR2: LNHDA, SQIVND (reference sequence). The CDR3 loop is CASSEQTNQPQHF. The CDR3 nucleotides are TGTGCCAGTAGTGAACAGACTAATCAGCCCCAGCATTTT.

This CDR3 reads CASSARTGAVSEKLFF. The CDR3 DNA reads TGTGCCAGTAGTGCCCGGACAGGCGCAGTGAGTGAAAAACTGTTTTTT. This chain connects TRBV19 to TRBJ1-4, with TRBD1 identical over 7 bases. The CDR3 is made up of 16 amino acids. The germline gives CDR1 LNHDA, CDR2 SQIVND (reference sequence). The V and J ends lost 5 bases and 7 bases, in that order; junction bases with no gene match: 13.

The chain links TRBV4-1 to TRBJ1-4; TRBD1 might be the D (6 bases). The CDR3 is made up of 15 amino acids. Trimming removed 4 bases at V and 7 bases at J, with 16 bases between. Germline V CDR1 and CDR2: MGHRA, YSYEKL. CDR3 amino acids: CASSRAPGDGEKLFF. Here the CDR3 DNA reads TGCGCCAGCAGCCGAGCCCCAGGGGACGGTGAAAAACTGTTTTTT.

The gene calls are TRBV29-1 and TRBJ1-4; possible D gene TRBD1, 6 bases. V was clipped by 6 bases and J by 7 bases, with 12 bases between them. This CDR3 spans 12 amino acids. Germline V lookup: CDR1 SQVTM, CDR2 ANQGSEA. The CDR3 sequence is CSVGPQGEKLFF. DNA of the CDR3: TGCAGCGTAGGACCACAGGGTGAAAAACTGTTTTTT.

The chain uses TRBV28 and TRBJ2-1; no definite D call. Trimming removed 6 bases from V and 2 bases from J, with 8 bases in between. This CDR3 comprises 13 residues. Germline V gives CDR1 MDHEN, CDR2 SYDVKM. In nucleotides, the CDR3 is TGTGCCAGCAGCCGGCAGACCTACAATGAGCAGTTCTTC. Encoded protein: CASSRQTYNEQFF.

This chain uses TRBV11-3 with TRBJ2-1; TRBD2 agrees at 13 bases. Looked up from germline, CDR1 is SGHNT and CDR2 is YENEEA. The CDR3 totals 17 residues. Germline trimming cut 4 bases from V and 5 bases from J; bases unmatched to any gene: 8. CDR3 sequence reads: CASSSGLAGEGNNEQFF. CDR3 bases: TGTGCCAGCAGCTCAGGACTAGCGGGAGAGGGGAACAATGAGCAGTTCTTC.

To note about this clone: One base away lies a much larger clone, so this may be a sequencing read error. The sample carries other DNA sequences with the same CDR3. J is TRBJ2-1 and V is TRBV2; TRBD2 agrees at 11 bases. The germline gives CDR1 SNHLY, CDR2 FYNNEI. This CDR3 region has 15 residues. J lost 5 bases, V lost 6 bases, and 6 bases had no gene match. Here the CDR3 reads CASRLLAGVNNEQFF. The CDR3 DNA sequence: TGTGCCAGCAGACTACTAGCGGGAGTTAACAATGAGCAGTTCTTC. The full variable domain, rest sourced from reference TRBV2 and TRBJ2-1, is EPEVTQTPSHQVTQMGQEVILRCVPISNHLYFYWYRQILGQKVEFLVSFYNNEISEKSEIFDDQFSVERPDGSNFTLKIRSTKLEDSAMYFCASRLLAGVNNEQFFGPGTRLTVL.

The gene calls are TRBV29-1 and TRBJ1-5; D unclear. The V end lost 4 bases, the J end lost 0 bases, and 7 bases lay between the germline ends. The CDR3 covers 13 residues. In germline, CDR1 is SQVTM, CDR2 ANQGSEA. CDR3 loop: CSVGWYSNQPQHF. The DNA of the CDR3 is TGCAGCGTTGGGTGGTATAGCAATCAGCCCCAGCATTTT. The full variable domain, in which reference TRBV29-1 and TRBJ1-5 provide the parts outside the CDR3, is SAVISQKPSRDICQRGTSLTIQCQVDSQVTMMFWYRQQPGQSLTLIATANQGSEATYESGFVIDKFPISRPNLTFSTLTVSNMSPEDSSIYLCSVGWYSNQPQHFGDGTRLSIL.

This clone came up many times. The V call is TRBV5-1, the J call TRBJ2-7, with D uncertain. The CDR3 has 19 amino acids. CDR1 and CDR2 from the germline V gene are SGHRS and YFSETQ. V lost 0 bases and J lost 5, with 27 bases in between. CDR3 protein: CASSLVVLAGALAVDEQYF. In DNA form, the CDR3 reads TGCGCCAGCAGCTTGGTGGTTTTGGCAGGAGCGTTGGCAGTCGACGAGCAGTACTTC.

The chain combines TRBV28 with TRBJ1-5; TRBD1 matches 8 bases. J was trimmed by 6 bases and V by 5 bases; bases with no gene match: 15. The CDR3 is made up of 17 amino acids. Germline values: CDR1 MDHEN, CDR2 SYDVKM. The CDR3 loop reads CASSPRTGWSLSQPQHF. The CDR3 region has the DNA TGTGCCAGCAGTCCCCGGACAGGGTGGAGTTTGAGTCAGCCCCAGCATTTT.

CDR3 coding DNA: TGTGCCAGCTCACCATCAGTACAGGAGGGCGAGCAGTACTTC. Amino acid sequence: CASSPSVQEGEQYF. The chain carries TRBV18 and TRBJ2-7; D might be TRBD2 (6 bases). This CDR3 comprises 14 residues. The V end was cut by 2 bases, the J end by 6 bases, with 14 bases between. Germline V lookup: CDR1 KGHSH, CDR2 LQKENI.

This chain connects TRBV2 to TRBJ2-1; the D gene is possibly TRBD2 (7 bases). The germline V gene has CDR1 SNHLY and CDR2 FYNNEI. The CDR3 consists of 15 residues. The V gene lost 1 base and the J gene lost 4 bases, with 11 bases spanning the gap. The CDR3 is CASSEEGGTYNEQFF. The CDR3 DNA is TGTGCCAGCAGTGAAGAGGGGGGGACTTACAATGAGCAGTTCTTC. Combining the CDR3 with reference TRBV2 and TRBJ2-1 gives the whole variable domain EPEVTQTPSHQVTQMGQEVILRCVPISNHLYFYWYRQILGQKVEFLVSFYNNEISEKSEIFDDQFSVERPDGSNFTLKIRSTKLEDSAMYFCASSEEGGTYNEQFFGPGTRLTVL.

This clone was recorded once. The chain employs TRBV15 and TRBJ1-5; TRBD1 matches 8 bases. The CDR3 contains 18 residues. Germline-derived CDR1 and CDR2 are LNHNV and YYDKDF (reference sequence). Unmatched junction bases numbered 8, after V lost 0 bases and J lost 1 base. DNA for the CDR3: TGTGCCACCAGCAGAGATTTGCCAGGGGGCATGAGCAATCAGCCCCAGCATTTT. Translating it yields CATSRDLPGGMSNQPQHF. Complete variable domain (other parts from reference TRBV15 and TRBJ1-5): DAMVIQNPRYQVTQFGKPVTLSCSQTLNHNVMYWYQQKSSQAPKLLFHYYDKDFNNEADTPDNFQSRRPNTSFCFLDIRSPGLGDTAMYLCATSRDLPGGMSNQPQHFGDGTRLSIL.

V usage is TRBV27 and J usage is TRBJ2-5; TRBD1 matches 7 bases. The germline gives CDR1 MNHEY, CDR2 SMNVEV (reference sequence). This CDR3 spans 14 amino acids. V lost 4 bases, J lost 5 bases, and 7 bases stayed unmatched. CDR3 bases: TGTGCCAGCAGTTCGCAGGGGGTTGGGGAGACCCAGTACTTC. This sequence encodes CASSSQGVGETQYF.